Below, 10 T cell receptor beta chains from the same sample are listed, as sequenced in a study of metastatic and nonmetastatic thyroid tumors. From the PCR reads, TCRdb re-called clones with MiXCR. The sample has tens of thousands of clones; under 30% are singletons. Thyroid surgery was preceded by no treatment in any patient. The sample consisted of blood. The receptors here all came from a male donor with papillary thyroid cancer or a benign thyroid nodule (not recorded which). Some clones in this sample may be carry-over from other donors' samples.

This clone counts as large. The CDR3 DNA follows: TGTGCCAGCAGCCAAGGGACAGGGCAGGAGCAGTACTTC. Translation gives CASSQGTGQEQYF. This chain links TRBV11-2 with TRBJ2-7; 9 bases match TRBD1. CDR1 and CDR2 from the germline V gene are SGHAT and FQNNGV. This CDR3 is built from 13 residues. V lost 5 bases to trimming and J lost 7 bases; unmatched junction nucleotides: 6.

This clone was recorded many times. The gene calls are TRBV18 and TRBJ2-5; 13 bases align to TRBD2. This CDR3 is 19 amino acids long. CDR1 and CDR2 (germline): KGHSH, LQKENI. Trimming removed 1 base from V and 1 base from J; junction bases left unmatched: 9. The CDR3 sequence: CASSPLGTSGTGTQETQYF. The CDR3 nucleotides read TGTGCCAGCTCACCACTAGGGACTAGCGGGACTGGTACCCAAGAGACCCAGTACTTC.

This clone is a singleton in its sample. This chain connects TRBV20-1 to TRBJ2-3; D not resolved. This CDR3 has 19 amino acids. V lost 3 bases and J lost 0, with 25 bases in between. The germline gives CDR1 DFQATT, CDR2 SNEGSKA (reference sequence). CDR3 amino acids: CSASAPSTDVIRSTDTQYF. The CDR3 DNA reads TGCAGTGCTAGCGCTCCCAGTACGGACGTAATTCGTAGCACAGATACGCAGTATTTT.

The chain is built from TRBV2 and TRBJ2-2; 8 nucleotides align to TRBD1. CDR1 is SNHLY, CDR2 FYNNEI, per germline. This CDR3 is 14 amino acids long. Germline trimming cut 7 bases from V and 5 bases from J; bases unmatched to any gene: 6. CDR3 protein: CASIPGQDTGELFF. Written as DNA, the CDR3 is TGTGCCAGCATTCCGGGACAGGATACCGGGGAGCTGTTTTTT.

This clone was seen many times. This could be a read error, since a much larger clone is one nucleotide away. This chain connects TRBV6-1 to TRBJ2-2; D is unclear. The CDR3 is 14 residues long. Germline CDR1 reads MNHNS; CDR2 reads SASEGT. The DNA for the CDR3 is TGTGCCTGCAGTGTCACATGGAACACCGGGGAGCTGTTTTTT. This encodes CACSVTWNTGELFF.

This clone was recorded at least ten times. The V call is TRBV2, the J call TRBJ2-1; 11 bases map to TRBD2. The J segment lost 7 bases and the V segment lost 6 bases, leaving 8 bases of the junction unmatched. The germline CDR1 and CDR2 sequences are SNHLY and FYNNEI. The length of the CDR3 is 15 residues. This CDR3 is CASSPTSGRWNEQFF. The CDR3 DNA is TGTGCCAGCAGCCCCACTAGCGGGAGATGGAATGAGCAGTTCTTC.

This clone occurred a few times. The chain carries TRBV19 and TRBJ2-7; 12 nucleotides agree with TRBD2. The CDR3 length is 15 residues. V shed 7 bases, J shed 5 bases, and the junction held 9 bases outside the gene matches. CDR1 is LNHDA and CDR2 is SQIVND in the germline V gene (reference sequence). The CDR3 protein is CASTPTSGRTHEQYF. The CDR3 DNA sequence: TGTGCCAGTACCCCGACTAGCGGGAGAACCCACGAGCAGTACTTC.

The rearrangement uses TRBV20-1 and TRBJ2-7; 9 bases agree with TRBD2. Germline CDR1 DFQATT, CDR2 SNEGSKA (reference sequence). CDR3 length equals 15 residues. With 1 base clipped from V and 5 bases from J, the junction kept 9 bases outside the gene matches. CDR3 sequence reads: CSARGREREVHEQYF. The CDR3 nucleotides are TGCAGTGCTAGAGGTAGAGAGCGGGAGGTTCACGAGCAGTACTTC.

J is TRBJ1-1 and V is TRBV18; 7 nucleotides align to TRBD1. Trimming removed 6 bases from V and 6 bases from J; junction bases left unmatched: 10. The germline V gene encodes CDR1 KGHSH and CDR2 LQKENI. The CDR3 runs to 14 residues. CDR3 nucleotides: TGTGCCAGCTCTCCTCAGGGGGGAGTCGCTGAAGCTTTCTTT. It translates to CASSPQGGVAEAFF.

CDR3 sequence reads: CSARDFLAAGTSNYEQYF. CDR3 bases: TGCAGTGCTAGAGATTTTCTCGCCGCCGGGACTAGTAACTACGAGCAGTACTTC. V is TRBV20-1 and J is TRBJ2-7, with TRBD2 matching over 8 bases. Unmatched junction bases numbered 16, after V lost 0 bases and J lost 3 bases. CDR1 and CDR2 (germline): DFQATT, SNEGSKA (reference sequence). CDR3 length: 18 amino acids.